The 31 T cell receptor beta chains presented below share a single source sample, sequenced in a study of blood T cell repertoires in COVID-19. Assay used: immunoSEQ multiplex PCR; TCRdb lists only in-frame clones, some missing. Among around 220,000 clones listed, 70% to 90% were seen once. Material for sequencing was peripheral blood. These receptor sequences come from a woman older than 75 with acute or convalescent COVID-19.

The chain combines TRBV5-1 with TRBJ1-4; perhaps TRBD1 as D (5 bases). Germline V lookup: CDR1 SGHRS, CDR2 YFSETQ. V lost 4 bases to trimming and J lost 5 bases, with 9 bases between them. The CDR3 has 13 amino acids. CDR3 nucleotides: TGCGCCAGCAGCCGCGGGGGGAATGAAAAACTGTTTTTT. As protein: CASSRGGNEKLFF.

This clone has just a few counts. The CDR3 DNA reads as TGCGCCAGCAGCGCCGGGACAGCCCGCGCCTATGGCTACACCTTC. Protein product: CASSAGTARAYGYTF. J is TRBJ1-2 and V is TRBV5-1; 7 positions agree with TRBD1. The V gene's germline CDR1 is SGHRS and CDR2 YFSETQ. The CDR3 length is 15 residues. With V trimmed by 4 bases and J by 4 bases, 10 bases remained unmatched.

The rearrangement uses TRBV5-1 and TRBJ1-1, with D possibly matching TRBD1 (5 bases). This CDR3 has 13 amino acids. Germline values: CDR1 SGHRS, CDR2 YFSETQ. V gave up 0 bases and J gave up 4 bases, with 7 bases separating them. The CDR3 here is CASSLEGRTEAFF. The CDR3 DNA is TGCGCCAGCAGCTTGGAGGGGCGCACTGAAGCTTTCTTT. The full variable domain, in which reference TRBV5-1 and TRBJ1-1 provide the parts outside the CDR3, is KAGVTQTPRYLIKTRGQQVTLSCSPISGHRSVSWYQQTPGQGLQFLFEYFSETQRNKGNFPGRFSGRQFSNSRSEMNVSTLELGDSALYLCASSLEGRTEAFFGQGTRLTVV.

V gene TRBV7-2 combines with J gene TRBJ2-1, with 8 nucleotides matching TRBD2. This CDR3 region has 16 residues. V trimming: 5 bases; J trimming: 0 bases; junction bases outside the gene matches: 6. Looked up from germline, CDR1 is SGHTA and CDR2 is FQGNSA. The CDR3 DNA reads TGTGCCAGCAGCCGGGGGGGCACAACCTCCTACAATGAGCAGTTCTTC. Amino acid sequence: CASSRGGTTSYNEQFF. Together with reference TRBV7-2 and TRBJ2-1, the CDR3 gives the full variable domain: GAGVSQSPSNKVTEKGKDVELRCDPISGHTALYWYRQSLGQGLEFLIYFQGNSAPDKSGLPSDRFSAERTGGSVSTLTIQRTQQEDSAVYLCASSRGGTTSYNEQFFGPGTRLTVL.

J is TRBJ2-3 and V is TRBV6-5; 12 bases agree with TRBD2. Germline CDR1 is MNHEY and CDR2 is SVGAGI. The CDR3 is 14 residues long. J lost 11 bases, V lost 8 bases, and 11 bases had no gene match. CDR3 sequence reads: CASRTSGGPTEQYF. CDR3 in DNA: TGTGCCAGCCGCACTAGCGGGGGGCCCACGGAGCAGTATTTT.

The chain recombines TRBV25-1 with TRBJ1-4; 7 nucleotides line up with TRBD1. The germline V gene encodes CDR1 MGHDK and CDR2 SYGVNS. V was pared by 4 bases and J by 8 bases, with 13 bases of the junction left unmatched. The CDR3 contains 16 residues. The CDR3 loop reads CASSGTPGGGGEKLFF. DNA of the CDR3: TGTGCCAGCAGTGGTACCCCAGGGGGAGGAGGGGAAAAACTGTTTTTT.

This chain links TRBV18 with TRBJ1-6; 8 bases align to TRBD1. Germline CDR1 is KGHSH and CDR2 is LQKENI. V dropped 3 bases and J dropped 7; count of bases not matched to a gene: 8. This CDR3 contains 16 residues. CDR3 sequence reads: CASSPSWTGLNSPLHF. CDR3 in DNA: TGTGCCAGCTCACCCTCCTGGACAGGGCTAAATTCACCCCTCCACTTT. The full variable domain, completed using reference TRBV18 and TRBJ1-6, is NAGVMQNPRHLVRRRGQEARLRCSPMKGHSHVYWYRQLPEEGLKFMVYLQKENIIDESGMPKERFSAEFPKEGPSILRIQQVVRGDSAAYFCASSPSWTGLNSPLHFGNGTRLTVT.

This clone appeared once. J is TRBJ2-4 and V is TRBV14; TRBD2 agrees at 7 bases. CDR1 is SGHDN and CDR2 is FVKESK in the germline V gene. This CDR3 spans 16 amino acids. The J segment lost 0 bases and the V segment lost 5 bases, leaving 7 bases of the junction unmatched. Here the CDR3 DNA reads TGTGCCAGCAGCGCCCTAGCGGACCTAGCCAAAAACATTCAGTACTTC. As protein: CASSALADLAKNIQYF.

This clone was observed a few times. J is TRBJ1-2 and V is TRBV10-3; D not certain. Trimming took 0 bases from V and 7 from J, leaving 3 bases between them. The CDR3 runs to 11 residues. Germline lookup yields CDR1 ENHRY and CDR2 SYGVKD. CDR3 region: CAISESSGYTF. CDR3 DNA: TGTGCCATCAGTGAGTCGAGTGGCTACACCTTC.

J is TRBJ1-6 and V is TRBV19; 9 nucleotides agree with TRBD1. The CDR3 spans 15 residues. The V gene end was trimmed by 5 bases and the J gene end by 10 bases; junction bases not matched to a gene: 9. Germline CDR1 LNHDA, CDR2 SQIVND (reference sequence). The CDR3 loop is CASSPSGQGRSPLHF. The CDR3 nucleotides are TGTGCCAGTAGTCCTTCGGGACAGGGCCGATCACCCCTCCACTTT.

V and J are TRBV9 and TRBJ2-3, with D tentatively TRBD2 (5 bases). The CDR3 has 13 residues. Trimming removed 4 bases from V and 0 bases from J, with 6 bases in between. Germline-derived CDR1 and CDR2 are SGDLS and YYNGEE. The CDR3 sequence: CASSWTSTDTQYF. The CDR3 DNA reads as TGTGCCAGCAGCTGGACTAGCACAGATACGCAGTATTTT.

This CDR3 reads CASSIRVVGAANSPLHF. The CDR3 nucleotides are TGTGCCAGTAGTATTCGGGTTGTGGGGGCGGCAAATTCACCCCTCCACTTT. The chain employs TRBV19 and TRBJ1-6, with a possible D match to TRBD1 (6 bases). Trimming removed 3 bases at V and 7 bases at J, with 19 bases between. Germline values: CDR1 LNHDA, CDR2 SQIVND (reference sequence). CDR3 length equals 17 residues.

The chain uses TRBV19 and TRBJ1-1; D is ambiguous. The CDR3 sequence is 12 residues long. Per the germline V gene, CDR1 is LNHDA and CDR2 is SQIVND (reference sequence). V dropped 5 bases and J dropped 5 bases, with 9 bases sitting between them. The CDR3 sequence: CASSRRETEAFF. The CDR3 nucleotides are TGTGCCAGTAGTCGGAGAGAAACTGAAGCTTTCTTT.

The chain links TRBV9 to TRBJ1-5, with D perhaps TRBD1 (6 bases). Trimming took 0 bases from V and 5 from J, leaving 12 bases between them. The germline CDR1 and CDR2 sequences are SGDLS and YYNGEE. The CDR3 is made up of 15 amino acids. CDR3 DNA: TGTGCCAGCAGCGTAGCGCCAGGGGAACATCAGCCCCAGCATTTT. Translation: CASSVAPGEHQPQHF.

The rearrangement links TRBV27 to TRBJ2-5; weak D call: TRBD1 (6 bases). The V gene's germline CDR1 is MNHEY and CDR2 SMNVEV (reference sequence). V shed 5 bases and J shed 1 base, with 11 bases lying between them. The CDR3 has 14 amino acids. For the CDR3, the DNA is TGTGCCAGCAGTCCCTACAGGGTCCAAGAGACCCAGTACTTC. It codes for CASSPYRVQETQYF.

The CDR3 region has the DNA TGTGCCTGGGACAGTGGGACAGATACGCAGTATTTT. Its translation: CAWDSGTDTQYF. The V gene is TRBV30, the J gene TRBJ2-3; maybe TRBD1 (5 bases). The V gene lost 5 bases and the J gene lost 3 bases, with 9 bases spanning the gap. The CDR3 extends over 12 amino acids. Germline V gene lookup returns CDR1 GTSNPN and CDR2 SVGIG (reference sequence).

The V call is TRBV18, the J call TRBJ2-3; tentatively, D is TRBD2 (5 bases). The V gene's germline CDR1 is KGHSH and CDR2 LQKENI. CDR3 length: 15 residues. Deletions cut 3 bases from V and 2 bases from J, with 12 bases between. The CDR3 DNA reads as TGTGCCAGCTCACCCTCCGAGGGTTTCACAGATACGCAGTATTTT. As protein: CASSPSEGFTDTQYF. The complete variable domain, with remaining parts taken from reference TRBV18 and TRBJ2-3, reads NAGVMQNPRHLVRRRGQEARLRCSPMKGHSHVYWYRQLPEEGLKFMVYLQKENIIDESGMPKERFSAEFPKEGPSILRIQQVVRGDSAAYFCASSPSEGFTDTQYFGPGTRLTVL.

The chain employs TRBV3-1 (or the pseudogene TRBV3-2) and TRBJ1-1; tentative D call: TRBD1 (6 bases). V was cut by 6 bases and J by 0 bases, with 11 bases left in between. The CDR3 is 14 amino acids. Germline V gives CDR1 LGHDT, CDR2 YNNKEL (reference sequence). The CDR3 DNA reads TGTGCCAGCAGTTCAGGGGAAATGAACACTGAAGCTTTCTTT. Amino acids: CASSSGEMNTEAFF.

V gene TRBV19 combines with J gene TRBJ1-3; no clear D. The CDR3 is 16 amino acids. V lost 0 bases, J lost 0 bases, and 9 bases lay in between. Per the germline V gene, CDR1 is LNHDA and CDR2 is SQIVND (reference sequence). CDR3 sequence (DNA): TGTGCCAGTAGTATAGAAGTCGCGCACTCTGGAAACACCATATATTTT. This encodes CASSIEVAHSGNTIYF.

The CDR3 reads CASSEEGGLSNQPQHF. The CDR3 coding sequence is TGTGCCAGCAGTGAAGAAGGTGGGCTTAGCAATCAGCCCCAGCATTTT. The chain has TRBV6-1 and TRBJ1-5; D gene unclear. Germline loops: CDR1 MNHNS, CDR2 SASEGT. V gave up 1 base and J gave up 0 bases, with 10 bases separating them. The CDR3 spans 16 residues.

A single count supports this clone. The J gene is TRBJ1-4, the V gene TRBV7-2; 8 bases are shared with TRBD1. V dropped 5 bases and J dropped 2; count of bases not matched to a gene: 4. The CDR3 is 15 amino acids. Per the germline V gene, CDR1 is SGHTA and CDR2 is FQGNSA. The CDR3 DNA reads as TGTGCCAGCAGCACAACAGGGGGTACTAATGAAAAACTGTTTTTT. Translated, it gives CASSTTGGTNEKLFF.

The chain links TRBV3-1 (or the pseudogene TRBV3-2) to TRBJ2-7, with 12 bases lining up with TRBD2. The CDR3 contains 14 residues. The J segment lost 4 bases and the V segment lost 4 bases, leaving 2 bases of the junction unmatched. Germline values: CDR1 LGHDT, CDR2 YNNKEL (reference sequence). This chain's CDR3 is CASSPGTSGYEQYF. The CDR3 DNA reads TGTGCCAGCAGCCCCGGGACTAGCGGGTACGAGCAGTACTTC.

The chain links TRBV19 to TRBJ1-2, with D hard to call. CDR1 is LNHDA and CDR2 is SQIVND in the germline V gene (reference sequence). V lost 7 bases, J lost 8 bases, and 17 bases lay in between. The CDR3 is 13 residues long. In DNA, the CDR3 is TGTGCCAGTAAATCGCGGGGTCTTTGGGGCTACACCTTC. Translation gives CASKSRGLWGYTF. The full variable domain, with the rest looked up from reference TRBV19 and TRBJ1-2, is DGGITQSPKYLFRKEGQNVTLSCEQNLNHDAMYWYRQDPGQGLRLIYYSQIVNDFQKGDIAEGYSVSREKKESFPLTVTSAQKNPTAFYLCASKSRGLWGYTFGSGTRLTVV.

The chain has TRBV6-6 and TRBJ2-5; TRBD2 aligns across 10 bases. CDR3 length: 14 amino acids. Germline values: CDR1 MNHNY, CDR2 SVGAGI (reference sequence). The junction had 4 bases not matched to a gene; V was cut back by 8 bases and J by 1 base. The CDR3 reads CASGLAGVQETQYF. The CDR3 coding sequence is TGTGCCAGCGGTCTAGCGGGGGTCCAAGAGACCCAGTACTTC.

J is TRBJ2-7 and V is TRBV19; 12 bases line up with TRBD2. The V segment lost 4 bases and the J segment 3 bases; nucleotides outside the gene matches: 1. Per germline, CDR1 LNHDA and CDR2 SQIVND (reference sequence). The CDR3 sequence is 14 residues long. The CDR3 coding sequence is TGTGCCAGTAGTAGACTAGCGGGGGACTACGAGCAGTACTTC. Protein: CASSRLAGDYEQYF.

The chain recombines TRBV19 with TRBJ1-2; 10 positions agree with TRBD1. CDR1 and CDR2 from the germline V gene are LNHDA and SQIVND (reference sequence). This CDR3 contains 15 residues. With 7 bases clipped from V and 2 bases from J, the junction kept 7 bases outside the gene matches. The CDR3: CASTSGTGDNYGYTF. CDR3 in DNA: TGTGCCAGTACCTCCGGGACAGGGGACAACTATGGCTACACCTTC.

This clone was counted once. This chain joins TRBV30 and TRBJ2-1; TRBD2 agrees at 11 bases. Germline V lookup: CDR1 GTSNPN, CDR2 SVGIG (reference sequence). This CDR3 has 15 residues. V dropped 4 bases and J dropped 4; count of bases not matched to a gene: 6. CDR3 sequence (DNA): TGTGCCTGGACTAGGGGACTAGCGGCTTACAATGAGCAGTTCTTC. Translated, it gives CAWTRGLAAYNEQFF.

The V gene is TRBV5-5, the J gene TRBJ1-2, with 7 bases fitting TRBD1. Per germline, CDR1 SGHKS and CDR2 YYEKEE (reference sequence). The CDR3 covers 14 residues. J lost 4 bases, V lost 0 bases, and 3 bases had no gene match. The CDR3 reads CASSLDQGGYGYTF. The CDR3 DNA is TGTGCCAGCAGCTTGGATCAGGGGGGCTATGGCTACACCTTC.

V gene TRBV5-4 combines with J gene TRBJ2-3, with 7 bases fitting TRBD2. Unmatched junction bases numbered 14, after V lost 5 bases and J lost 5 bases. Per germline, CDR1 SGHNT and CDR2 YYREEE (reference sequence). CDR3 size: 16 residues. CDR3 protein: CASRPPNKRDIDTQYF. CDR3 bases: TGTGCCAGCAGACCACCAAACAAGCGGGATATAGATACGCAGTATTTT.

V gene TRBV5-1 combines with J gene TRBJ2-7; 7 nucleotides agree with TRBD1. This CDR3 spans 14 amino acids. Per the germline V gene, CDR1 is SGHRS and CDR2 is YFSETQ. The V and J ends lost 0 bases and 3 bases, in that order; junction bases with no gene match: 3. Here the CDR3 reads CASSLARDSYEQYF. As DNA, the CDR3 is TGCGCCAGCAGCTTGGCAAGGGACAGCTACGAGCAGTACTTC.

The gene calls are TRBV7-8 and TRBJ2-1; 9 bases match TRBD1. The ends lost 3 bases at V and 4 bases at J; junction bases unmatched: 4. Per germline, CDR1 SGHVS and CDR2 FQNEAQ. This CDR3 is built from 15 residues. Here the CDR3 DNA reads TGTGCCAGCAGCTTGACGACAGGGGGGTACAATGAGCAGTTCTTC. Encoded protein: CASSLTTGGYNEQFF.